Given below is one T cell receptor (beta chain) in context. Its matching antigen is unknown. This record belongs to a study of CD8+CD57+ T cells in acquired aplastic anemia. Whole-study context: Sorted CD4+ and CD8+ cells yielded about 2.9 ug of DNA on average. CD4+ cells from healthy donors averaged around 9.9 million reads. Regarding the study as a whole: Between patients and controls, around 31 CD8+ CDR3 sequences were found in common.

Genomic DNA, the template, was used for profiling of the TCR beta VDJ and CDR3. TCRdb independently ran MiXCR on the reads; one entry per CDR3 protein. The sample records about 190,000 distinct CDR3 sequences, approximately 52% being singletons. The receptor was isolated from a human donor in good health, serving as a control. Sequencing was done on a sample of sorted CD4+, CD8+, or CD8+CD57+ T cells (not recorded which) from PBMCs.

CDR3 in amino acids: CSALAGEETQYF. CDR3 sequence (DNA): TGCAGTGCCCTAGCGGGGGAAGAGACCCAGTACTTC. The chain uses TRBV20-1 and TRBJ2-5; 10 bases align to TRBD2. The CDR3 totals 12 residues. Germline trimming cut 6 bases from V and 3 bases from J; bases unmatched to any gene: 1. Germline V gene data show CDR1 as DFQATT and CDR2 as SNEGSKA (reference sequence).